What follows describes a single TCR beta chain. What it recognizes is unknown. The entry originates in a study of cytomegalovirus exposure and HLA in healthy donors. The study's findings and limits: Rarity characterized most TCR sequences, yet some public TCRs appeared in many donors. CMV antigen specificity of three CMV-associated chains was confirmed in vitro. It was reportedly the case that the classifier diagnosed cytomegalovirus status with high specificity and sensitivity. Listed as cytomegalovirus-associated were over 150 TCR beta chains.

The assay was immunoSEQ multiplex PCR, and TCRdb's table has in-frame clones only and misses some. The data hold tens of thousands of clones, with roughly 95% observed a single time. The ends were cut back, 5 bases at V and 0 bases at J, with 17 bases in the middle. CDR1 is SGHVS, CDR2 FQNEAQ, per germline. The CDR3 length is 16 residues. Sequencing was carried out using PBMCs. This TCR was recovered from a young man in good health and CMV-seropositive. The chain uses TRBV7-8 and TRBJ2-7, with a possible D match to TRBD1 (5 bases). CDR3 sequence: CASSTPGHGASYEQYF. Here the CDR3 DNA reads TGTGCCAGCAGCACACCCGGACATGGGGCCTCCTACGAGCAGTACTTC.